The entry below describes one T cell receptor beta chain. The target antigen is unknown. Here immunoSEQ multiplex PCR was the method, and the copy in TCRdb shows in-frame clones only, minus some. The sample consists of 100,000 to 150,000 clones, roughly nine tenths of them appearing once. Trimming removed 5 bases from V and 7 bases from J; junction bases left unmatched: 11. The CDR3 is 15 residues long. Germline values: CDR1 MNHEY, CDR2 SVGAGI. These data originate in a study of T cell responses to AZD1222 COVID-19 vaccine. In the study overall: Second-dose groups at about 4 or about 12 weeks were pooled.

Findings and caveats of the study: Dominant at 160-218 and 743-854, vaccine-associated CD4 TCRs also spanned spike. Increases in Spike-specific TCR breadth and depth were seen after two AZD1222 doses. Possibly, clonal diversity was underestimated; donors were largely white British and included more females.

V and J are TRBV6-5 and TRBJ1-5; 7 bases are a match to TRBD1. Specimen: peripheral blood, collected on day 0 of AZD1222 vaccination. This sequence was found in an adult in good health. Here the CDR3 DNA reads TGTGCCAGCAGTCTGGAGGGGGCGGTTGGGCAGCCCCAGCATTTT. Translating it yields CASSLEGAVGQPQHF.